This TCR beta chain was identified in a study of shared clonotypes between healthy human individuals. The V gene's germline CDR1 is MNHEY and CDR2 SMNVEV (reference sequence). V was clipped by 1 base and J by 6 bases, with 13 bases between them. The CDR3 runs 14 residues. A CD45RA+ naive subset and a CD45RA-negative memory subset were split from CD4+ cells. The study's findings and limits: Across subsets, estimated richness was generally greater for naive than for memory populations.

Replicate PCRs for sorted subsets used roughly 200 ng DNA; this equaled 33,000 or so T cell genomes. TCRdb keeps only in-frame clones here, not all; method: immunoSEQ multiplex PCR. This sample has 550,000 to 800,000 clones, with less than 85% found just once. Worth noting for this clone: Its antigen is unidentified.

The source of this sequence is a woman younger than 45 in good health. The sample taken for sequencing was memory CD4+ T cells sorted from blood. Subset reported: CD45RA-negative fraction. The chain couples TRBV27 to TRBJ2-7; D gene ambiguous. CDR3 region: CASSLWASPSEQYF. CDR3 nucleotides: TGTGCCAGCAGTTTATGGGCATCCCCATCCGAGCAGTACTTC.